This T cell receptor (beta chain) was found in a study of blood T cell repertoires in COVID-19. Original methodology: Estimates of nucleated cell counts were drawn from the amplification of reference gene primers. The method was immunoSEQ multiplex PCR; TCRdb's version includes in-frame clones alone and lacks a portion of them. D and trimming were read from the DNA, whereas the V and J calls and clone size are those reported in that table. The sample contains 250,000 to 300,000 clones, approximately 90% of which appear only once. The CDR3 runs to 15 residues. Trimming stripped 6 bases from V and 4 bases from J, with 18 bases between. The germline CDR1 and CDR2 sequences are KGHSH and LQKENI.

This TCR was sampled from a woman between 50 and 59 years old with COVID-19, enrolled during active disease. This chain joins TRBV18 and TRBJ1-1, with a weak D call TRBD1 (5 bases). Sequenced: peripheral blood. This chain's CDR3 is CASSPDMGLGTEAFF. DNA of the CDR3: TGTGCCAGCTCCCCCGACATGGGGCTCGGCACTGAAGCTTTCTTT.